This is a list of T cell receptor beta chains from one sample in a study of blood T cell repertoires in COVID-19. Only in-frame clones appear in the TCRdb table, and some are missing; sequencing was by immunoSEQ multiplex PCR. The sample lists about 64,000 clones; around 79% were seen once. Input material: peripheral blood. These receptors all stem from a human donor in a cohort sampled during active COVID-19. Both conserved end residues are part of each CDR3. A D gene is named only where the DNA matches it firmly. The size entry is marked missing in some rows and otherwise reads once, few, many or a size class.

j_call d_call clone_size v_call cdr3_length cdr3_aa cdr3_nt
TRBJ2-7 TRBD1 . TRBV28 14 CASRERQGAYEQYF TGTGCCAGCAGAGAACGACAGGGGGCCTACGAGCAGTACTTC
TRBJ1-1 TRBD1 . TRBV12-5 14 CASGLPGQDTEAFF TGTGCTAGTGGTTTGCCAGGACAGGACACTGAAGCTTTCTTT
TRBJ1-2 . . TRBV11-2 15 CASRPDSYWSFGYTF TGTGCCAGCAGACCGGACAGTTACTGGTCTTTTGGCTACACCTTC
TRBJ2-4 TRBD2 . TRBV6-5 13 CASSTGGRNIQYF TGTGCCAGCAGTACCGGCGGGAGAAACATTCAGTACTTC
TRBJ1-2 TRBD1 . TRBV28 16 CASSRISTGGIGGYTF TGTGCCAGCAGTCGTATCTCGACAGGGGGCATAGGTGGCTACACCTTC
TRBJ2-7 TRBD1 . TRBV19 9 CASFRDRGF TGTGCCAGTTTCCGGGACAGGGGCTTC
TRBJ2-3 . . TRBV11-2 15 CASSSGRGGTDTQYF TGTGCCAGCAGCTCGGGGAGGGGGGGCACAGATACGCAGTATTTT
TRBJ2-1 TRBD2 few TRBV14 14 CASSQDWLAVEQFF TGTGCCAGCAGCCAAGACTGGCTAGCGGTCGAGCAGTTCTTC
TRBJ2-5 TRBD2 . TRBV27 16 CASSPRTSGYQETQYF TGTGCCAGCAGTCCAAGGACTAGCGGATACCAAGAGACCCAGTACTTC
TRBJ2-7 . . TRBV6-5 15 CASSFLGQSAYEQYF TGTGCCAGCAGTTTCCTCGGACAGTCAGCCTACGAGCAGTACTTC
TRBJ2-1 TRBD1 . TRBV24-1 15 CATSDNRGLNNEQFF TGTGCCACCAGTGATAACAGGGGCTTGAATAATGAGCAGTTCTTC
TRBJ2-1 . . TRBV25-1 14 CASSEFDRYNEQFF TGTGCCAGCAGTGAATTCGACAGGTACAATGAGCAGTTCTTC
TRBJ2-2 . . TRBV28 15 CASSALRGRGGELFF TGTGCCAGCAGCGCCTTGAGGGGGAGGGGCGGGGAGCTGTTTTTT
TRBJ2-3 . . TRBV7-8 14 CASSRRGFTDTQYF TGTGCCAGCAGCCGGCGAGGGTTCACAGATACGCAGTATTTT
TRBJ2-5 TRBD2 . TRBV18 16 CASSDLAGGLEETQYF TGTGCCAGCTCGGACCTAGCGGGAGGGCTGGAAGAGACCCAGTACTTC
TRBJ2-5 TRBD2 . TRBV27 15 CASSPLLAGEETQYF TGTGCCAGCAGTCCATTACTAGCGGGAGAAGAGACCCAGTACTTC
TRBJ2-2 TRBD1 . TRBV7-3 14 CASSLGQGVGELFF TGTGCCAGCAGCTTAGGACAGGGGGTCGGGGAGCTGTTTTTT
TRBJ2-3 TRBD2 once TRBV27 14 CASTAGGPADTQYF TGTGCCAGTACCGCGGGAGGACCGGCAGATACGCAGTATTTT
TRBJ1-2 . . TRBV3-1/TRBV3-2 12 CASSQVDYGYTF TGTGCCAGCAGCCAAGTAGACTATGGCTACACCTTC
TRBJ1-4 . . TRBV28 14 CASLGPSTNEKLFF TGTGCCAGCCTGGGGCCATCAACTAATGAAAAACTGTTTTTT
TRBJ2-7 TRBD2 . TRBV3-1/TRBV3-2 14 CASRRGEAHGEQYF TGTGCCAGCAGACGGGGGGAGGCGCACGGCGAGCAGTACTTC
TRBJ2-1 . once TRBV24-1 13 CATSVMGRNEQFF TGTGCCACCAGTGTTATGGGGCGGAATGAGCAGTTCTTC
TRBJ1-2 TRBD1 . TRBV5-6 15 CASSLVRGTVYGYTF TGTGCCAGCAGCCTTGTACGGGGGACAGTCTATGGCTACACCTTC